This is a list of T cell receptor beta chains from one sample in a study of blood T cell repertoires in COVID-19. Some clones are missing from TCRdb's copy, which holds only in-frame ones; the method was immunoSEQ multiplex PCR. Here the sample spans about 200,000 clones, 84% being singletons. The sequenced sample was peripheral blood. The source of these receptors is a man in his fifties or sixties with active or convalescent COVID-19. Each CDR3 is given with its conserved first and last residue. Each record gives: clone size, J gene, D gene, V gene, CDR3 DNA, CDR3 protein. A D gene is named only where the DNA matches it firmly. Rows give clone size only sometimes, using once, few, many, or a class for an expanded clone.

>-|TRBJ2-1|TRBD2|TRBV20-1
TGCAGTGCTAGTAGCGGGGGGGACAATGAGCAGTTCTTC
CSASSGGDNEQFF
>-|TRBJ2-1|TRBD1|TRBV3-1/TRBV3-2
TGTGCCAGCAGCCGAATGGGACAGGAATCCTACAATGAGCAGTTCTTC
CASSRMGQESYNEQFF
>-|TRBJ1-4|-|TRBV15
TGTGCCACCAGCAGAGATAGAAGGAGGGAAAAACTGTTTTTT
CATSRDRRREKLFF
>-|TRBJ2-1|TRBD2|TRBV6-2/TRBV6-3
TGTGCCAGCAGGCCTAGCGGGGGGTCAGATTACAATGAGCAGTTCTTC
CASRPSGGSDYNEQFF
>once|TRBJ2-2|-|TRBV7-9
TGTGCCAGCAGTCCCTCCGGGTTCGGGGAGCTGTTTTTT
CASSPSGFGELFF
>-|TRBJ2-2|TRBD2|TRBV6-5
TGTGCCAGCAGCCCGACTAGCCGGGGAACCGGGGAGCTGTTTTTT
CASSPTSRGTGELFF
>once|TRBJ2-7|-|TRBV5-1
TGCGCCAGCAGCTTGGAGTGGCCCCCGCAAACGTACGAGCAGTACTTC
CASSLEWPPQTYEQYF
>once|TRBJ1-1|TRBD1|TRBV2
TGTGCCAGACGGACAGGGGAAGCTGAAGCTTTCTTT
CARRTGEAEAFF
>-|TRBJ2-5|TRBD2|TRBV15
TGTGCCACCAGCAGAGACGGGACTAGCGGGGGCCAAGAGACCCAGTACTTC
CATSRDGTSGGQETQYF
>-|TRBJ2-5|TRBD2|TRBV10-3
TGTGCCATCAGTGTAACGGGAGGGCCGAGAGAGACCCAGTACTTC
CAISVTGGPRETQYF
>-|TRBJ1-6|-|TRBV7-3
TGTGCCAGCAGCTTATCCCGGGGGAATTCACCCCTCCACTTT
CASSLSRGNSPLHF
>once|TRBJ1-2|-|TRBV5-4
TGTGCCAGCAGCTTGGACAGGGAGGGGGGCTACACCTTC
CASSLDREGGYTF
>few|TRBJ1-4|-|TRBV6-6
TGTGCCAGCAGTTACGGGCTTAATGAAAAACTGTTTTTT
CASSYGLNEKLFF